Presented here are 9 T cell receptor beta chains from one specimen sequenced in a study of Graves' ophthalmopathy and Graves' hyperthyroidism. Amplification of TCR beta CDR3 regions used RNA transcripts. The workflow started with a first-round RT-PCR run with HTBI primers and then moved on to a second-round multiplex PCR. TCRdb re-analysed the multiplex PCR reads in MiXCR, keeping a single row per CDR3 protein. The sample lists 600,000 to 650,000 distinct CDR3 sequences, about 20% occurring once. Sequencing input: peripheral blood. Source of these receptors: a woman aged 18 to 35 with stable Graves' hyperthyroidism. Some clones in this sample may be carry-over from other donors' samples.

This chain joins TRBV29-1 and TRBJ1-1, with D possibly being TRBD1 (5 bases). The ends were cut back, 3 bases at V and 4 bases at J, with 15 bases in the middle. The CDR3 has 14 amino acids. CDR1 is SQVTM and CDR2 is ANQGSEA in the germline V gene. The CDR3 sequence: CSVDLFGGSTEAFF. DNA of the CDR3: TGCAGCGTTGATCTATTTGGGGGTAGCACTGAAGCTTTCTTT.

At least ten counts were recorded for this clonotype. This chain joins TRBV6-5 and TRBJ1-3; 7 positions agree with TRBD1. This CDR3 region has 15 residues. Trimming cost V 6 bases and J 4 bases; bases outside gene matches: 9. Germline CDR1 reads MNHEY; CDR2 reads SVGAGI. CDR3 sequence: CASSPDRALGNTIYF. The CDR3 DNA is TGTGCCAGCAGCCCTGACAGGGCTTTGGGAAACACCATATATTTT.

The chain couples TRBV18 to TRBJ2-5, with D tentatively TRBD2 (5 bases). Germline V gene data show CDR1 as KGHSH and CDR2 as LQKENI. The ends were cut back, 2 bases at V and 1 base at J, with 11 bases in the middle. This CDR3 spans 15 amino acids. DNA of the CDR3: TGTGCCAGCTCACCAGAACAGCGGTCCCAAGAGACCCAGTACTTC. Protein sequence: CASSPEQRSQETQYF.

This clonotype showed up many times. CDR3 nucleotide sequence: TGTGCCAGCAGTCTCTCCGCCAGGGGGCTTGACTATGGCTACACCTTC. This gives the protein CASSLSARGLDYGYTF. The chain recombines TRBV12-3 or TRBV12-4 with TRBJ1-2; 8 bases agree with TRBD1. V gave up 5 bases and J gave up 3 bases; unmatched junction bases: 11. The CDR3 sequence is 16 residues long.

This clonotype appeared many times. This chain links TRBV12-3 or TRBV12-4 with TRBJ2-2; D gene ambiguous. The CDR3 runs to 14 residues. The ends were cut back, 6 bases at V and 2 bases at J, with 10 bases in the middle. CDR3 in amino acids: CASSLGTNTGELFF. The CDR3 DNA follows: TGTGCCAGCAGCCTGGGCACTAACACCGGGGAGCTGTTTTTT.

This clonotype was detected ten times or more. The chain joins TRBV20-1 to TRBJ1-6; a weak D match, TRBD1 (6 bases). This CDR3 contains 14 residues. CDR1 is DFQATT and CDR2 is SNEGSKA in the germline V gene (reference sequence). The CDR3 loop is CSNTGSSYNSPLHF. CDR3 in DNA: TGCAGCAATACAGGGAGCTCCTATAATTCACCCCTCCACTTT.

This clonotype was seen repeatedly, ten times or more. This sequence joins TRBV2 and TRBJ1-5; the D is unclear. The CDR3 sequence is 14 residues long. Per germline, CDR1 SNHLY and CDR2 FYNNEI. V was shortened by 2 bases and J by 7 bases, with 12 bases between the two germline ends. The CDR3 bases are TGTGCCAGCAGTGAACCCCATCCGCAACAGCCCCAGCATTTT. Its translation is CASSEPHPQQPQHF.

This clonotype was seen just once. J is TRBJ1-1 and V is TRBV5-8; unclear D gene. The CDR3 spans 14 residues. The V end was cut by 4 bases, the J end by 1 base, with 11 bases between. From germline, CDR1 is SGHTS and CDR2 YDEGEE. In DNA form, the CDR3 reads TGTGCCAGCAGCCATAACACTGAGAACACTGAAGCTTTCTTT. The encoded protein is CASSHNTENTEAFF.

In this sample, this clonotype turned up many times. The chain uses TRBV12-3 or TRBV12-4 and TRBJ1-3; D is unresolved. V lost 6 bases and J 2 bases, leaving 17 bases between the germline ends. The CDR3 has 16 amino acids. The CDR3 protein is CASSLSGRAAGNTIYF. The DNA of the CDR3 is TGTGCCAGCAGCCTTTCTGGGAGGGCGGCTGGAAACACCATATATTTT.